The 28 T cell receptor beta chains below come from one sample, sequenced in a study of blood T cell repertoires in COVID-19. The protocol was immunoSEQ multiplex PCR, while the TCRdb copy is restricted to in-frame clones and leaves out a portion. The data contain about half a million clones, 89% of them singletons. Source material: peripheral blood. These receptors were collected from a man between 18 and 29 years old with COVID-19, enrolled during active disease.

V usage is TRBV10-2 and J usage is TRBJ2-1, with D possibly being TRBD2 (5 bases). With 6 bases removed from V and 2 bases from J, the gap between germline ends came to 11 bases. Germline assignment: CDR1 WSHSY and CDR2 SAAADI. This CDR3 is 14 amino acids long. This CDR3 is CASRNGVTYNEQFF. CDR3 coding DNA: TGCGCCAGCAGGAACGGGGTAACCTACAATGAGCAGTTCTTC.

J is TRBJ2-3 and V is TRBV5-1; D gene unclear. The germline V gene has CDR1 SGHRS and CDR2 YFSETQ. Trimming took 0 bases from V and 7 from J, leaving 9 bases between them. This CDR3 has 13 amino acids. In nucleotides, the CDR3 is TGCGCCAGCAGCTTGGAGTCTCAGAATACGCAGTATTTT. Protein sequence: CASSLESQNTQYF.

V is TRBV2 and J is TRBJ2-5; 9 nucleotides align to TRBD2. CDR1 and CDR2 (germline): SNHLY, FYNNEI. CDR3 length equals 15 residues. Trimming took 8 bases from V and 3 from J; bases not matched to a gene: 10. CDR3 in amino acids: CASLPGGGREETQYF. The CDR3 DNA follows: TGTGCCAGCCTGCCGGGGGGCGGGAGGGAAGAGACCCAGTACTTC. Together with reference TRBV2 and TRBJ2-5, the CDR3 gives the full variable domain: EPEVTQTPSHQVTQMGQEVILRCVPISNHLYFYWYRQILGQKVEFLVSFYNNEISEKSEIFDDQFSVERPDGSNFTLKIRSTKLEDSAMYFCASLPGGGREETQYFGPGTRLLVL.

The DNA of the CDR3 is TGCGCCAGCAGGGAGGGGACATCGAACACTGAAGCTTTCTTT. It translates to CASREGTSNTEAFF. The V call is TRBV10-2, the J call TRBJ1-1, with D possibly being TRBD1 (6 bases). The CDR3 contains 14 residues. Germline assignment: CDR1 WSHSY and CDR2 SAAADI. V lost 6 bases to trimming and J lost 1 base, with 12 bases between them.

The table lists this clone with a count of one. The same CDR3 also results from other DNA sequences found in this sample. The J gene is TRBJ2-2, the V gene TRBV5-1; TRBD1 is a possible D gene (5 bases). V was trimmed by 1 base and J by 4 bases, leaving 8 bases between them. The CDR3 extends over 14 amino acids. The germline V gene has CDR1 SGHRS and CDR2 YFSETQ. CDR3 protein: CASSLSQGTGELFF. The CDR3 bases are TGCGCCAGCAGCTTGAGTCAGGGCACCGGGGAGCTGTTTTTT.

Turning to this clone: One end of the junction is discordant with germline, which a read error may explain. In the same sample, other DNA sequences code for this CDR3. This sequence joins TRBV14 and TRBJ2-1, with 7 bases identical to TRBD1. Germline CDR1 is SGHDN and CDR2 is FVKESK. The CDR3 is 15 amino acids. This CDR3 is CASSQGKGGGYEQFF. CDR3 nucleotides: TGTGCCAGTAGCCAAGGTAAAGGGGGCGGCTATGAGCAGTTCTTC. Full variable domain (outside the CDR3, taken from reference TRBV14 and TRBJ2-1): EAGVTQFPSHSVIEKGQTVTLRCDPISGHDNLYWYRRVMGKEIKFLLHFVKESKQDESGMPNNRFLAERTGGTYSTLKVQPAELEDSGVYFCASSQGKGGGYEQFFGPGTRLTVL.

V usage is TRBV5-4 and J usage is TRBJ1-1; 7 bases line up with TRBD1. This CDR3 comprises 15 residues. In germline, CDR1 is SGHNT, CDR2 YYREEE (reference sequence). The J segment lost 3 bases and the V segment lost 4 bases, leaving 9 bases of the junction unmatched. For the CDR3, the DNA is TGTGCCAGCAGCCCGCCGGGACAGCGATACACTGAAGCTTTCTTT. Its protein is CASSPPGQRYTEAFF.

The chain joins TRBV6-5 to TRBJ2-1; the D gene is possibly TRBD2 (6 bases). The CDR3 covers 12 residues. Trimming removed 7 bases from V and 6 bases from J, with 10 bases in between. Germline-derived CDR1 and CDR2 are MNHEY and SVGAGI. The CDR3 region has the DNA TGTGCCAGCAACCTAGCGCCCAATGAGCAGTTCTTC. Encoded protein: CASNLAPNEQFF.

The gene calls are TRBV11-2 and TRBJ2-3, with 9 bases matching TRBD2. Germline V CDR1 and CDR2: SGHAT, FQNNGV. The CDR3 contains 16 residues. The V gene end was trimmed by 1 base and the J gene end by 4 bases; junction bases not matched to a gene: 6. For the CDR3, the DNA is TGTGCCAGCAGCTTAGCAGGCGGGGGGGGTCCAGATACGCAGTATTTT. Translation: CASSLAGGGGPDTQYF. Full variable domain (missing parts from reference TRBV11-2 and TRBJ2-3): EAGVAQSPRYKIIEKRQSVAFWCNPISGHATLYWYQQILGQGPKLLIQFQNNGVVDDSQLPKDRFSAERLKGVDSTLKIQPAKLEDSAVYLCASSLAGGGGPDTQYFGPGTRLTVL.

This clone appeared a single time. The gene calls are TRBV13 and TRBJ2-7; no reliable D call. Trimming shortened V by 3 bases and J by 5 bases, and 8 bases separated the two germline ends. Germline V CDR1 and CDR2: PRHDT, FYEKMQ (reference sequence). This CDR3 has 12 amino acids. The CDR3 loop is CASSFYNDEQYF. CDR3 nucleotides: TGTGCCAGCAGCTTTTACAACGACGAGCAGTACTTC.

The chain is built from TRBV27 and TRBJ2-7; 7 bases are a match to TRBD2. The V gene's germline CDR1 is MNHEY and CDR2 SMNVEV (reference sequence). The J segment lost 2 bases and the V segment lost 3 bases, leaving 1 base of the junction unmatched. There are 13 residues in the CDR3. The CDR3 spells CASSFAGAYEQYF. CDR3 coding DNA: TGTGCCAGCAGTTTCGCGGGGGCCTACGAGCAGTACTTC.

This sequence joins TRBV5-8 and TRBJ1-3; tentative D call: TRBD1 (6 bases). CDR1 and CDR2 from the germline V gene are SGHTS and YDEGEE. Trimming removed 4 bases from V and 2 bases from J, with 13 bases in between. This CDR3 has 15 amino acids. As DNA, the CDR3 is TGTGCCAGCAGCACGCAGGGGCTAACTGGAAACACCATATATTTT. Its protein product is CASSTQGLTGNTIYF.

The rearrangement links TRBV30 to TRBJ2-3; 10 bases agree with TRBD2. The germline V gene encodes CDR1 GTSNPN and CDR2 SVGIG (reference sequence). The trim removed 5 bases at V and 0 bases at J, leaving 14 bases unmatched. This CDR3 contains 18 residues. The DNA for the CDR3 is TGTGCCTGGGGCCACTTAGCGGGAGGCGGTCCTAGCACAGATACGCAGTATTTT. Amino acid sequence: CAWGHLAGGGPSTDTQYF.

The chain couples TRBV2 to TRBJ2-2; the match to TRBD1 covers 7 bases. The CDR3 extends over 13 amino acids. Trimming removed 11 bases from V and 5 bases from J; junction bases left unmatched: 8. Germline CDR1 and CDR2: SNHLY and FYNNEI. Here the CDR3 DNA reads TGTGCCTTCCGAGACAGGGCTACCGGGGAGCTGTTTTTT. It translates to CAFRDRATGELFF. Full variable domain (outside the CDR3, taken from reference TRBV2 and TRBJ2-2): EPEVTQTPSHQVTQMGQEVILRCVPISNHLYFYWYRQILGQKVEFLVSFYNNEISEKSEIFDDQFSVERPDGSNFTLKIRSTKLEDSAMYFCAFRDRATGELFFGEGSRLTVL.

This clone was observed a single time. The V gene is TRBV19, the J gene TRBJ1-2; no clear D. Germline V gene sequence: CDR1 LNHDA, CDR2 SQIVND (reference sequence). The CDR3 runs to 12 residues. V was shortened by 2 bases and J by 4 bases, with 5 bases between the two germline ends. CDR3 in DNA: TGTGCCAGTAGTATAACGGGCTATGGCTACACCTTC. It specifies CASSITGYGYTF.

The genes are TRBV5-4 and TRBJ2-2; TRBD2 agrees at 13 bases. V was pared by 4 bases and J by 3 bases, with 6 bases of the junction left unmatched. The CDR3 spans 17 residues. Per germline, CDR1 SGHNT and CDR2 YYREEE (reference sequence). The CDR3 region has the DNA TGTGCCAGCAGCCGCGGACTAGCGGGAGAACACACCGGGGAGCTGTTTTTT. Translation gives CASSRGLAGEHTGELFF.

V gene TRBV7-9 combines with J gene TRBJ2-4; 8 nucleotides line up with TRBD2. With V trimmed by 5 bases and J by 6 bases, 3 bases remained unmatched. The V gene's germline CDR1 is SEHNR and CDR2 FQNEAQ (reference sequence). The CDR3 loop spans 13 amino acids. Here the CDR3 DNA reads TGTGCCAGCAGCCGCAGCGGGGGAAACATTCAGTACTTC. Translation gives CASSRSGGNIQYF.

Written as DNA, the CDR3 is TGTGCCAGCAGCCAAGCTGGAGGATCTGGGGCCAACGTCCTGACTTTC. Translating gives CASSQAGGSGANVLTF. This sequence joins TRBV4-2 and TRBJ2-6; possible D gene TRBD2, 5 bases. V was clipped by 1 base and J by 1 base, with 8 bases between them. The CDR3 sequence is 16 residues long. Germline CDR1 reads LGHNA; CDR2 reads YNFKEQ.

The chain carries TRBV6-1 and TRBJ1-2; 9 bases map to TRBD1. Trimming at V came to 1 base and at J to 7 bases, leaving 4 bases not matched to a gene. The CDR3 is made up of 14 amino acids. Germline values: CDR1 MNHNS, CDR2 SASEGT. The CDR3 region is CASSEDRGLGGYTF. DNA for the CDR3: TGTGCCAGCAGTGAAGACAGGGGGCTCGGTGGCTACACCTTC.

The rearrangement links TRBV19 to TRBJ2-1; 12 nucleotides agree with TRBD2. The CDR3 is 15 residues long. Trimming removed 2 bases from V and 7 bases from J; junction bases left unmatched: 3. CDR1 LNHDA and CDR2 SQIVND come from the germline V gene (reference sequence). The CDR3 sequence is CASSITSGRQNEQFF. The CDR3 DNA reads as TGTGCCAGTAGTATAACTAGCGGGAGGCAGAATGAGCAGTTCTTC.

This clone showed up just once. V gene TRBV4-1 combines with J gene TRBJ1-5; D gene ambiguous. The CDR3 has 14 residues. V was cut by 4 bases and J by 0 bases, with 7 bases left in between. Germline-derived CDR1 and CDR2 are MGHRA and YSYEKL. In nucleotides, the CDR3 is TGCGCCAGCAGCCGAGATAATAGCAATCAGCCCCAGCATTTT. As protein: CASSRDNSNQPQHF.

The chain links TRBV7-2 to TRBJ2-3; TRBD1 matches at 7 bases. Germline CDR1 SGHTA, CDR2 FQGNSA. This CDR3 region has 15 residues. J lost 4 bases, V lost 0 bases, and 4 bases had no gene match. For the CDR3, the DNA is TGTGCCAGCAGCTTAGCCGGGACAGACCCAGATACGCAGTATTTT. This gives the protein CASSLAGTDPDTQYF.

Here the CDR3 reads CASSQSGGANEQFF. The CDR3, as DNA: TGTGCCAGCAGTCAGAGCGGGGGGGCCAATGAGCAGTTCTTC. The chain is built from TRBV6-5 and TRBJ2-1; TRBD2 aligns across 10 bases. The CDR3 contains 14 residues. J gave up 6 bases and V 5 bases, and 4 bases lay outside the gene matches. Germline V lookup: CDR1 MNHEY, CDR2 SVGAGI.

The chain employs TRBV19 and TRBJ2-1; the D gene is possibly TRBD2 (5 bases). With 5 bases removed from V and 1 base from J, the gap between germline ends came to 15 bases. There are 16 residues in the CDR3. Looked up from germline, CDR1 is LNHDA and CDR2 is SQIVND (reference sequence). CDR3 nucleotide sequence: TGTGCCAGTAGTTTCTCTAGCAGTGGGTCCTACAATGAGCAGTTCTTC. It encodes CASSFSSSGSYNEQFF.

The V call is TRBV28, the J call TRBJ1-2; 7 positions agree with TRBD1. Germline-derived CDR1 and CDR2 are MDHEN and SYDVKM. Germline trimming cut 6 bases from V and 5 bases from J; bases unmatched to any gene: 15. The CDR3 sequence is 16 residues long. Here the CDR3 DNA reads TGTGCCAGCAGCAATAGCAGAACCGGGACAGTTTATGGCTACACCTTC. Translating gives CASSNSRTGTVYGYTF.

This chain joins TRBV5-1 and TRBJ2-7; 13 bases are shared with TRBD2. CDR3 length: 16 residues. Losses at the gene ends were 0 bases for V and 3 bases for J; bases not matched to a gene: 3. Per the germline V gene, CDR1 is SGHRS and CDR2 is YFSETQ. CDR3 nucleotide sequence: TGCGCCAGCAGCTTGGGACTAGCGGGGGGTATCTACGAGCAGTACTTC. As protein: CASSLGLAGGIYEQYF.

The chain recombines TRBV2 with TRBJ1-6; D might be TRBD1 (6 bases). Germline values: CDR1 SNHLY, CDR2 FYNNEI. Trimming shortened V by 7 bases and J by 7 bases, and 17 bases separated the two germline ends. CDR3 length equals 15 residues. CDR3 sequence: CASTQWTAINSPLHF. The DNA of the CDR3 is TGTGCCAGCACCCAATGGACAGCTATCAATTCACCCCTCCACTTT. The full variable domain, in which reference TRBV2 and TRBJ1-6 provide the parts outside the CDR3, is EPEVTQTPSHQVTQMGQEVILRCVPISNHLYFYWYRQILGQKVEFLVSFYNNEISEKSEIFDDQFSVERPDGSNFTLKIRSTKLEDSAMYFCASTQWTAINSPLHFGNGTRLTVT.

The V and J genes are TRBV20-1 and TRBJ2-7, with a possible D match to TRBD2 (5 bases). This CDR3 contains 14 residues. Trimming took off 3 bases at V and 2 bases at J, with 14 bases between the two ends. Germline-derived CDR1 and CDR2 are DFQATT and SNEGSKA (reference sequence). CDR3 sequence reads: CSASDRTAAYEQYF. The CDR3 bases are TGCAGTGCTAGTGACCGGACTGCCGCCTACGAGCAGTACTTC.